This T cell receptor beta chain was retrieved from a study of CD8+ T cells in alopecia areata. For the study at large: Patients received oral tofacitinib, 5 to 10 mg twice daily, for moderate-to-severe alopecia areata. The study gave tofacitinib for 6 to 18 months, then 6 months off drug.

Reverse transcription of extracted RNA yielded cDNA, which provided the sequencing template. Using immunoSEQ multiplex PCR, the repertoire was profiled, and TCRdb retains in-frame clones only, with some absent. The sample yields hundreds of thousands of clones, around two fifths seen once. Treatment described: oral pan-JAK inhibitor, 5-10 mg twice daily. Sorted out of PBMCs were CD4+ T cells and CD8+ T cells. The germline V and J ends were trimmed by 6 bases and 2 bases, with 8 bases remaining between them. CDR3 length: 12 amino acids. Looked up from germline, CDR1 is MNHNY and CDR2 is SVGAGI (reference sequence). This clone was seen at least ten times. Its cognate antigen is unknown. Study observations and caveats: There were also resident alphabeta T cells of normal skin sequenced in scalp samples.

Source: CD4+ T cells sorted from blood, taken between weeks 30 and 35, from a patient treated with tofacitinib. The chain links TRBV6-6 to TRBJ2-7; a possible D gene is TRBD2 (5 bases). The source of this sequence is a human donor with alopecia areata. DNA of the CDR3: TGTGCCAGCAGCGGGGAAACCTACGAGCAGTACTTC. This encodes CASSGETYEQYF.